One sample yielded the 25 T cell receptor beta chains listed below, sequenced in a study of T-cell reconstitution after alpha-beta-depleted transplantation in children. Construction of the TCRbeta library involved unique molecular identifiers. TCRdb reprocessed the PCR reads with MiXCR, giving one entry per CDR3 protein. Of about 580,000 distinct CDR3 sequences in the sample, 23% are singletons; the top ten hold around an eighth. The sample was PBMCs, mostly from graft donor cells, taken 360 days after TCRalphabeta/CD19-depleted stem cell transplant. All receptors come from a boy less than two years old who had a stem cell transplant for acute myeloid leukemia, so the T cells may come from the graft donor.

This clonotype was picked up a small number of times. J is TRBJ2-1 and V is TRBV7-2, with D perhaps TRBD2 (6 bases). The CDR3 is made up of 15 amino acids. The V gene lost 0 bases and the J gene lost 3 bases, with 9 bases spanning the gap. Germline CDR1 is SGHTA and CDR2 is FQGNSA. CDR3 sequence: CASSLARGVYNEQFF. DNA of the CDR3: TGTGCCAGCAGCTTAGCGCGGGGAGTCTACAATGAGCAGTTCTTC.

This chain uses TRBV15 with TRBJ2-5; 7 nucleotides match TRBD1. V was pared by 3 bases and J by 0 bases, with 1 base of the junction left unmatched. CDR3 length: 14 residues. Germline assignment: CDR1 LNHNV and CDR2 YYDKDF (reference sequence). For the CDR3, the DNA is TGTGCCACCAGCAGCGACAGGGACCAAGAGACCCAGTACTTC. It codes for CATSSDRDQETQYF.

This clonotype came up many times. This sequence joins TRBV19 and TRBJ2-1; D is possibly TRBD2 (5 bases). CDR1 LNHDA and CDR2 SQIVND come from the germline V gene (reference sequence). The CDR3 has 14 amino acids. V was clipped by 3 bases and J by 4 bases, with 10 bases between them. The CDR3 nucleotides are TGTGCCAGTAGTATGGGAGATTATTACAATGAGCAGTTCTTC. Protein: CASSMGDYYNEQFF.

This clonotype occurred many times. This chain links TRBV4-1 with TRBJ2-1; 13 nucleotides line up with TRBD2. J gave up 9 bases and V 4 bases, and 15 bases lay outside the gene matches. This CDR3 is built from 18 residues. Germline V gene sequence: CDR1 MGHRA, CDR2 YSYEKL. The chain's CDR3 is CASSPAALTSGGPGEQFF. CDR3 sequence (DNA): TGCGCCAGCAGCCCCGCTGCATTGACTAGCGGGGGGCCAGGTGAGCAGTTCTTC.

This clonotype has just a few counts. The chain employs TRBV7-9 and TRBJ1-1; D is uncertain. Trimming left V 3 bases short and J 0 bases short, with 17 bases between. This CDR3 has 17 residues. CDR1 is SEHNR and CDR2 is FQNEAQ in the germline V gene (reference sequence). This CDR3 reads CASSFWAGPPMNTEAFF. The CDR3, as DNA: TGTGCCAGCAGCTTTTGGGCAGGTCCACCGATGAACACTGAAGCTTTCTTT.

The rearrangement joins TRBV12-3 or TRBV12-4 to TRBJ2-5; D unclear. This CDR3 has 12 residues. With 5 bases removed from V and 5 bases from J, the gap between germline ends came to 9 bases. The chain's CDR3 is CASSTQRETQYF. In DNA form, the CDR3 reads TGTGCCAGCAGTACTCAGAGGGAGACCCAGTACTTC.

This clonotype was recorded at least ten times. The chain combines TRBV5-1 with TRBJ2-5; D possibly matches TRBD1 or TRBD2 (5 bases each). Trimming removed 5 bases at V and 3 bases at J, with 11 bases between. The CDR3 extends over 13 amino acids. CDR1 is SGHRS, CDR2 YFSETQ, per germline. The CDR3: CASREGTEETQYF. The CDR3 coding sequence is TGCGCCAGCAGAGAAGGGACCGAAGAGACCCAGTACTTC.

This clonotype was seen a few times. The V gene is TRBV7-2, the J gene TRBJ1-1, with a weak D call TRBD1 (5 bases). This CDR3 spans 13 amino acids. Trimming took 7 bases from V and 0 from J, leaving 9 bases between them. Germline assignment: CDR1 SGHTA and CDR2 FQGNSA. CDR3 loop: CASKTDVNTEAFF. CDR3 in DNA: TGTGCCAGCAAGACAGACGTGAACACTGAAGCTTTCTTT.

Points on this clonotype: No conserved phenylalanine or tryptophan ends this CDR3, so it is likely a read error. The chain is built from TRBV12-3 or TRBV12-4 and TRBJ2-5; the match to TRBD1 covers 7 bases. CDR3 length equals 13 residues. V was pared by 5 bases and J by 7 bases, with 7 bases of the junction left unmatched. CDR3 in DNA: TGTGCCAGCAGTGGGACAGCGACGGTGACCCAGTACCTC. It yields the protein CASSGTATVTQYL.

This clonotype was seen many times. This CDR3 reads CASSQLGLAYEQYF. The CDR3 DNA reads TGTGCCAGCAGCCAATTGGGTTTGGCCTACGAGCAGTACTTC. The genes are TRBV3-1 and TRBJ2-7; no clear D gene. The V gene's germline CDR1 is LGHDT and CDR2 YNNKEL (reference sequence). The V end was cut by 2 bases, the J end by 2 bases, with 10 bases between. This CDR3 has 14 amino acids.

V is TRBV23-1 and J is TRBJ2-7; D is perhaps TRBD1 (8 bases). TRBV23-1 falls under the ORF class, with uncertain function. The CDR3 is 17 residues long. Trimming stripped 4 bases from V and 0 bases from J, with 19 bases between. In DNA, the CDR3 is TGCGCCAGCAGTCTCTTCGGGAGGCAGGGGGCCTCCTACGAGCAGTACGTC. It encodes CASSLFGRQGASYEQYV.

This rearrangement joins TRBV5-5 to TRBJ1-5; D gene unclear. Deletions cut 1 base from V and 9 bases from J, with 14 bases between. Germline CDR1 and CDR2: SGHKS and YYEKEE (reference sequence). CDR3 length: 14 amino acids. Here the CDR3 reads CASSLWGLGSPQHF. The CDR3 nucleotides are TGTGCCAGCAGCTTGTGGGGTTTAGGCTCGCCCCAGCATTTT.

This clonotype came up a few times. This chain uses TRBV12-3 or TRBV12-4 with TRBJ2-2; 8 bases align to TRBD1. The CDR3 extends over 17 amino acids. Losses at the gene ends were 6 bases for V and 0 bases for J; bases not matched to a gene: 9. The DNA for the CDR3 is TGTGCCAGCAGATTTTCGCCGGGACAGGCGAACACCGGGGAGCTGTTTTTT. It translates to CASRFSPGQANTGELFF.

The V call is TRBV9, the J call TRBJ2-3; D gene uncertain. The CDR3 length is 13 residues. Germline assignment: CDR1 SGDLS and CDR2 YYNGEE. The V gene lost 1 base and the J gene lost 5 bases, with 8 bases spanning the gap. In DNA form, the CDR3 reads TGTGCCAGCAGCGTAACGTGGGGAGATACGCAGTATTTT. It codes for CASSVTWGDTQYF.

This clonotype came up once. This sequence joins TRBV21-1 and TRBJ2-1; TRBD1 is the table's D call, not checked against the DNA. TRBV21-1 is classified as a pseudogene. The CDR3 runs to 18 residues. In nucleotides, the CDR3 is TGTGCCAGCAGCAAACGACTTAGCGGGGACCTCTCCTACAATGAGCAGTTCTTC. Translation gives CASSKRLSGDLSYNEQFF.

This clonotype has a handful of counts. This chain links TRBV15 with TRBJ1-2; no firm D call. The CDR3 covers 12 residues. Trimming stripped 8 bases from V and 1 base from J, with 8 bases between. Germline loops: CDR1 LNHNV, CDR2 YYDKDF (reference sequence). CDR3 sequence (DNA): TGTGCCACCCGTGGGCTTAACTATGGCTACACCTTC. Amino acid sequence: CATRGLNYGYTF.

J is TRBJ1-5 and V is TRBV18; D is unresolved. The CDR3 length is 15 residues. The germline CDR1 and CDR2 sequences are KGHSH and LQKENI. The V end was cut by 3 bases, the J end by 3 bases, with 12 bases between. The CDR3 protein is CASSPQTGHNQPQHF. CDR3 sequence (DNA): TGTGCCAGCTCACCTCAAACGGGTCACAATCAGCCCCAGCATTTT. The full variable domain, in which reference TRBV18 and TRBJ1-5 provide the parts outside the CDR3, is NAGVMQNPRHLVRRRGQEARLRCSPMKGHSHVYWYRQLPEEGLKFMVYLQKENIIDESGMPKERFSAEFPKEGPSILRIQQVVRGDSAAYFCASSPQTGHNQPQHFGDGTRLSIL.

This clonotype has just a few counts. The chain uses TRBV5-6 and TRBJ2-5, with TRBD2 matching 9 bases. The junction had 9 bases not matched to a gene; V was cut back by 4 bases and J by 5 bases. CDR3 size: 15 residues. Germline V gives CDR1 SGHDT, CDR2 YYEEEE. CDR3 residues: CASSPEGLAWETQYF. CDR3 sequence (DNA): TGTGCCAGCAGCCCAGAGGGACTAGCTTGGGAGACCCAGTACTTC.

The table lists this clonotype with many counts. The rearrangement links TRBV27 to TRBJ2-1; tentative D call: TRBD1 (6 bases). This CDR3 spans 13 amino acids. Looked up from germline, CDR1 is MNHEY and CDR2 is SMNVEV (reference sequence). Trimming removed 6 bases at V and 4 bases at J, with 10 bases between. The CDR3 protein is CASRKGEYNEQFF. CDR3 sequence (DNA): TGTGCCAGCAGGAAGGGGGAGTACAATGAGCAGTTCTTC.

This clonotype was recorded many times. This chain links TRBV7-6 with TRBJ1-1; no clear D gene. This CDR3 region has 21 residues. V shed 2 bases and J shed 2 bases, with 30 bases lying between them. CDR1 SGHVS and CDR2 FNYEAQ come from the germline V gene. The CDR3 bases are TGTGCCAGCAGCTTATATGTGGTATCGGTTGTAGGAGCGTTAATCAACACTGAAGCTTTCTTT. Translating it yields CASSLYVVSVVGALINTEAFF.

This clonotype appeared many times. The chain couples TRBV10-3 to TRBJ2-1; 9 nucleotides align to TRBD1. The CDR3 length is 18 residues. Germline lookup yields CDR1 ENHRY and CDR2 SYGVKD. V gave up 3 bases and J gave up 4 bases; unmatched junction bases: 13. The CDR3 reads CAISEPGQGGSLYNEQFF. The CDR3 DNA follows: TGTGCCATCAGTGAACCGGGACAGGGTGGTTCCCTTTACAATGAGCAGTTCTTC.

This clonotype was observed many times. This sequence joins TRBV12-3 or TRBV12-4 and TRBJ2-5; D gene unclear. The CDR3 spans 13 residues. V was trimmed by 7 bases and J by 1 base, leaving 10 bases between them. CDR3 coding DNA: TGTGCCAGCACATACGATTTCCAAGAGACCCAGTACTTC. Its protein product is CASTYDFQETQYF.

The V and J genes are TRBV27 and TRBJ2-2, with 10 bases identical to TRBD2. V trimming: 6 bases; J trimming: 4 bases; junction bases outside the gene matches: 2. CDR1 and CDR2 from the germline V gene are MNHEY and SMNVEV (reference sequence). The CDR3 spans 14 residues. This CDR3 reads CASRSSGGTGELFF. The CDR3 DNA reads TGTGCCAGCAGGTCTAGCGGGGGCACCGGGGAGCTGTTTTTT.

This clonotype was seen ten or more times. CDR3 DNA: TGTGCCAGCAGTTACTGGGACGGGGGCACAGATACGCAGTATTTT. The encoded protein is CASSYWDGGTDTQYF. The chain has TRBV6-5 and TRBJ2-3; D might be TRBD1 or TRBD2, each matching 5 bases. This CDR3 has 15 residues. Trimming cost V 1 base and J 1 base, with 9 bases left between them. Germline V lookup: CDR1 MNHEY, CDR2 SVGAGI.

At least ten counts were recorded for this clonotype. The rearrangement joins TRBV10-3 to TRBJ2-5, with D unresolved. Trimming stripped 0 bases from V and 2 bases from J, with 7 bases between. This CDR3 contains 14 residues. Germline V gene lookup returns CDR1 ENHRY and CDR2 SYGVKD. The CDR3 protein is CAISESQVQETQYF. In nucleotides, the CDR3 is TGTGCCATCAGTGAGTCCCAGGTTCAAGAGACCCAGTACTTC.